Each of the 24 T cell receptor beta chains below was sequenced from the same sample in a study of Tregs in tolerant kidney transplant recipients. Only in-frame clones appear in the TCRdb table, and some are missing; sequencing was by immunoSEQ multiplex PCR. In the table there are 15,000 to 17,000 clones, approximately 92% of which are singletons. Sequenced input: CD8+ T cells from blood. These receptors originate from a human donor in good health.

The rearrangement uses TRBV2 and TRBJ2-5; TRBD2 agrees at 7 bases. J lost 4 bases, V lost 3 bases, and 8 bases had no gene match. The CDR3 totals 15 residues. Germline V gives CDR1 SNHLY, CDR2 FYNNEI. CDR3 sequence: CASSEVAREGETQYF. CDR3 DNA: TGTGCCAGCAGTGAGGTAGCAAGGGAGGGAGAGACCCAGTACTTC.

This chain connects TRBV18 to TRBJ2-1; 9 bases agree with TRBD1. The CDR3 spans 16 residues. V lost 2 bases to trimming and J lost 7 bases; unmatched junction nucleotides: 9. CDR1 is KGHSH and CDR2 is LQKENI in the germline V gene. The CDR3 bases are TGTGCCAGCTCACCATCCGAGGGACAGGGCCGAAATGAGCAGTTCTTC. Encoded protein: CASSPSEGQGRNEQFF.

For this clone: One end of the junction does not line up with germline, which may come from a read error. The DNA for the CDR3 is TGTGCCAGCAGTGAAGGGATTGAGGGCGTCTTT. It translates to CASSEGIEGVF. This chain uses TRBV6-1 with TRBJ1-1; D gene unclear. The CDR3 spans 11 residues. Germline values: CDR1 MNHNS, CDR2 SASEGT.

Here the CDR3 DNA reads TGTGCCAGAAGCTTGGTAATTGGGACGAACACTGAAGCTTTCTTT. Its protein is CARSLVIGTNTEAFF. This chain uses TRBV5-3 with TRBJ1-1; possibly TRBD1 for D (5 bases). TRBV5-3 is flagged as an ORF with uncertain function. V was pared by 0 bases and J by 1 base, with 10 bases between. The CDR3 is made up of 15 amino acids.

J is TRBJ1-2 and V is TRBV6-1; TRBD1 might be the D (5 bases). The ends were cut back, 4 bases at V and 1 base at J, with 16 bases in the middle. Germline CDR1 and CDR2: MNHNS and SASEGT. This CDR3 has 16 amino acids. CDR3 in DNA: TGTGCCAGCAGTGGGGATCAGGACACACATAACTATGGCTACACCTTC. Translating gives CASSGDQDTHNYGYTF.

This chain joins TRBV7-2 and TRBJ2-5; 7 nucleotides line up with TRBD1. From germline, CDR1 is SGHTA and CDR2 FQGNSA. Trimming cost V 5 bases and J 5 bases; bases outside gene matches: 8. The CDR3 is made up of 14 amino acids. This CDR3 is CASSETGKGETQYF. The CDR3 coding sequence is TGTGCCAGCAGCGAGACAGGGAAAGGGGAGACCCAGTACTTC.

The gene calls are TRBV30 and TRBJ1-2; D gene ambiguous. V was clipped by 4 bases and J by 4 bases, with 10 bases between them. This CDR3 spans 12 amino acids. Germline V gives CDR1 GTSNPN, CDR2 SVGIG (reference sequence). CDR3 amino acids: CAWTEATYGYTF. The CDR3 DNA follows: TGTGCCTGGACTGAGGCCACCTATGGCTACACCTTC.

The rearrangement links TRBV5-6 to TRBJ2-1; D unclear. Looked up from germline, CDR1 is SGHDT and CDR2 is YYEEEE. V gave up 4 bases and J gave up 9 bases, with 8 bases separating them. The CDR3 runs 11 residues. The CDR3: CASSLLVEQFF. The CDR3 bases are TGTGCCAGCAGCCTTTTGGTTGAGCAGTTCTTC.

V and J are TRBV7-9 and TRBJ2-1, with TRBD1 identical over 9 bases. The CDR3 spans 15 residues. Germline V gene lookup returns CDR1 SEHNR and CDR2 FQNEAQ (reference sequence). Trimming removed 5 bases from V and 9 bases from J; junction bases left unmatched: 11. The CDR3 DNA reads TGTGCCAGCAGCATTTGGACAGGGGAGTACGGTGAGCAGTTCTTC. Amino acids: CASSIWTGEYGEQFF.

The chain joins TRBV7-9 to TRBJ2-7; D may match TRBD1 or TRBD2 (6 bases each). Per germline, CDR1 SEHNR and CDR2 FQNEAQ (reference sequence). The CDR3 totals 16 residues. Trimming left V 0 bases short and J 4 bases short, with 16 bases between. This chain's CDR3 is CASSLALGGPTYEQYF. Here the CDR3 DNA reads TGTGCCAGCAGCTTAGCCTTGGGGGGCCCTACTTACGAGCAGTACTTC.

The V call is TRBV5-1, the J call TRBJ2-1; 12 positions match TRBD2. The CDR3 runs 16 residues. Trimming removed 4 bases from V and 2 bases from J; junction bases left unmatched: 4. Germline assignment: CDR1 SGHRS and CDR2 YFSETQ. The CDR3 is CASSPGLAGTYNEQFF. CDR3 bases: TGCGCCAGCAGCCCGGGACTAGCGGGTACCTACAATGAGCAGTTCTTC.

V usage is TRBV6-5 and J usage is TRBJ2-7; 10 bases agree with TRBD2. V shed 2 bases and J 4 bases; nucleotides not matched to a gene: 8. Germline values: CDR1 MNHEY, CDR2 SVGAGI. The CDR3 covers 16 residues. The CDR3 nucleotides are TGTGCCAGCAGTTACATGAGCGGGAGGGCTGAATACGAGCAGTACTTC. It translates to CASSYMSGRAEYEQYF.

This chain joins TRBV7-2 and TRBJ1-1, with D unresolved. This CDR3 contains 13 residues. CDR1 is SGHTA, CDR2 FQGNSA, per germline. Trimming took off 5 bases at V and 8 bases at J, with 15 bases between the two ends. CDR3 loop: CASSPAPGREAFF. CDR3 nucleotide sequence: TGTGCCAGCAGCCCCGCGCCCGGGAGAGAAGCTTTCTTT.

V and J are TRBV20-1 and TRBJ2-1; D is ambiguous. CDR1 and CDR2 from the germline V gene are DFQATT and SNEGSKA (reference sequence). The germline V and J ends were trimmed by 1 base and 9 bases, with 7 bases remaining between them. The CDR3 has 11 residues. CDR3 bases: TGCAGTGCTAGAGTTGGTCCTGAGCAGTTCTTC. Its translation is CSARVGPEQFF.

The chain carries TRBV29-1 and TRBJ2-7, with D perhaps given as TRBD1 or TRBD2 (5 bases each). The CDR3 is made up of 12 amino acids. Looked up from germline, CDR1 is SQVTM and CDR2 is ANQGSEA. Trimming stripped 3 bases from V and 2 bases from J, with 8 bases between. CDR3 protein: CSVEGDTYEQYF. The CDR3 DNA reads TGCAGCGTTGAGGGGGATACCTACGAGCAGTACTTC.

The chain employs TRBV19 and TRBJ1-2; 7 positions match TRBD1. This CDR3 spans 13 amino acids. CDR1 and CDR2 from the germline V gene are LNHDA and SQIVND (reference sequence). Trimming at V came to 8 bases and at J to 4 bases, leaving 7 bases not matched to a gene. CDR3 in amino acids: CASCPGQTYGYTF. The CDR3 nucleotides read TGTGCCAGTTGTCCGGGACAGACCTATGGCTACACCTTC.

This sequence joins TRBV29-1 and TRBJ1-1, with TRBD1 matching 7 bases. CDR1 and CDR2 (germline): SQVTM, ANQGSEA. There are 11 residues in the CDR3. The junction had 3 bases not matched to a gene; V was cut back by 7 bases and J by 4 bases. CDR3 coding DNA: TGCAGCGCTTACAGGGGCACTGAAGCTTTCTTT. Translating it yields CSAYRGTEAFF. The full variable domain, its missing parts supplied by reference TRBV29-1 and TRBJ1-1, is SAVISQKPSRDICQRGTSLTIQCQVDSQVTMMFWYRQQPGQSLTLIATANQGSEATYESGFVIDKFPISRPNLTFSTLTVSNMSPEDSSIYLCSAYRGTEAFFGQGTRLTVV.

CDR3 amino acids: CASSPTSGRAYEQYF. Written as DNA, the CDR3 is TGTGCCAGCAGTCCTACTAGCGGGAGGGCCTACGAGCAGTACTTC. The genes are TRBV27 and TRBJ2-7, with TRBD2 identical over 13 bases. The V gene end was trimmed by 5 bases and the J gene end by 2 bases; junction bases not matched to a gene: 3. CDR1 is MNHEY, CDR2 SMNVEV, per germline (reference sequence). The CDR3 is 15 residues long.

The chain has TRBV4-2 and TRBJ1-1, with D possibly being TRBD1 (6 bases). The CDR3 is made up of 15 amino acids. Per the germline V gene, CDR1 is LGHNA and CDR2 is YNFKEQ. Trimming removed 8 bases at V and 7 bases at J, with 23 bases between. As DNA, the CDR3 is TGTGCCAGCGAGGGGTACGCCGGGGGGCAAGATGAAGCTTTCTTT. Encoded protein: CASEGYAGGQDEAFF.

The J gene is TRBJ2-7, the V gene TRBV4-1, with 11 bases lining up with TRBD2. The junction had 2 bases not matched to a gene; V was cut back by 0 bases and J by 1 base. The CDR3 spans 16 residues. CDR1 and CDR2 from the germline V gene are MGHRA and YSYEKL. CDR3 protein: CASSQDSGRDSYEQYF. As DNA, the CDR3 is TGCGCCAGCAGCCAAGATAGCGGGAGGGATTCCTACGAGCAGTACTTC.

V and J are TRBV4-3 and TRBJ2-1, with a possible D match to TRBD2 (6 bases). V dropped 0 bases and J dropped 10 bases, with 16 bases sitting between them. Germline CDR1 and CDR2: LGHNA and YSLEER. The CDR3 totals 15 residues. The DNA of the CDR3 is TGCGCCAGCAGCCAAGATAACGCCGGGGGATGGGAGCAGTTCTTC. Translating gives CASSQDNAGGWEQFF.

V gene TRBV5-4 combines with J gene TRBJ2-1; no definite D call. Germline CDR1 is SGHNT and CDR2 is YYREEE (reference sequence). This CDR3 contains 13 residues. V gave up 2 bases and J gave up 8 bases, with 11 bases separating them. CDR3 nucleotides: TGTGCCAGCAGCTTATCTCAGCGCCATGAGCAGTTCTTC. Protein: CASSLSQRHEQFF.

The rearrangement joins TRBV11-1 to TRBJ2-7; tentatively, D is TRBD2 (6 bases). Germline V gives CDR1 SGHAT, CDR2 FQDESV (reference sequence). V lost 1 base, J lost 2 bases, and 12 bases lay in between. The CDR3 consists of 15 residues. CDR3: CASSLVRGGTYEQYF. The CDR3 DNA is TGTGCCAGCAGCTTAGTAAGGGGAGGCACCTACGAGCAGTACTTC.

V gene TRBV27 combines with J gene TRBJ2-1; a possible D gene is TRBD2 (6 bases). V was shortened by 5 bases and J by 4 bases, with 9 bases between the two germline ends. CDR1 MNHEY and CDR2 SMNVEV come from the germline V gene (reference sequence). The CDR3 is made up of 13 amino acids. CDR3 nucleotides: TGTGCCAGCAGTCGGGCGGGATACAATGAGCAGTTCTTC. Protein: CASSRAGYNEQFF.